Following are 23 T cell receptor beta chains from one sample sequenced in a study of cytomegalovirus exposure and HLA in healthy donors. In the PCR, 60 Vbeta and 13 Jbeta primers were used. Libraries were prepared by immunoSEQ multiplex PCR; TCRdb keeps only in-frame clonotypes and omits some of them. The sample has about 190,000 clones, about four fifths seen once. The sequencing input was PBMCs. The source of these receptors is a woman aged 45-65 years in good health and CMV-seropositive.

This chain uses TRBV15 with TRBJ1-2; 7 nucleotides match TRBD1. Germline CDR1 is LNHNV and CDR2 is YYDKDF (reference sequence). This CDR3 has 14 residues. V lost 3 bases and J lost 4; bases outside the gene matches: 5. The CDR3 DNA reads TGTGCCACCAGCAGCCTAACAGGGGTCTATGGCTACACCTTC. This gives the protein CATSSLTGVYGYTF.

The chain recombines TRBV7-9 with TRBJ2-5; D gene unclear. V was pared by 0 bases and J by 2 bases, with 10 bases between. Germline CDR1 is SEHNR and CDR2 is FQNEAQ (reference sequence). The CDR3 totals 15 residues. The CDR3 sequence: CASSLAIGDQETQYF. CDR3 coding DNA: TGTGCCAGCAGCTTAGCGATCGGTGATCAAGAGACCCAGTACTTC.

CDR3 loop: CASSQGTGPDAEAFF. DNA for the CDR3: TGCGCCAGCAGCCAAGGTACAGGCCCCGACGCTGAAGCTTTCTTT. The chain employs TRBV4-1 and TRBJ1-1, with D possibly TRBD1 on 5 matching bases. Germline V lookup: CDR1 MGHRA, CDR2 YSYEKL. Between the trimmed V and J ends, which lost 1 base and 6 bases, there was a span of 15 bases. The CDR3 contains 15 residues.

This rearrangement joins TRBV28 to TRBJ1-5; D unclear. This CDR3 has 15 amino acids. The ends were cut back, 5 bases at V and 9 bases at J, with 20 bases in the middle. The germline V gene encodes CDR1 MDHEN and CDR2 SYDVKM. The CDR3, as DNA: TGTGCCAGCAGTACCCCAGGTACAGCTCCCCGGCCCCAGCATTTT. Its protein product is CASSTPGTAPRPQHF.

There are a few counts of this clone. The chain carries TRBV19 and TRBJ1-1, with TRBD1 matching 9 bases. From germline, CDR1 is LNHDA and CDR2 SQIVND (reference sequence). This CDR3 region has 16 residues. With V trimmed by 4 bases and J by 1 base, 7 bases remained unmatched. The DNA of the CDR3 is TGTGCCAGTAGTACCCGGGACAGGGCGACGAACACTGAAGCTTTCTTT. It specifies CASSTRDRATNTEAFF. The variable domain in full, completed from reference TRBV19 and TRBJ1-1, reads DGGITQSPKYLFRKEGQNVTLSCEQNLNHDAMYWYRQDPGQGLRLIYYSQIVNDFQKGDIAEGYSVSREKKESFPLTVTSAQKNPTAFYLCASSTRDRATNTEAFFGQGTRLTVV.

The chain combines TRBV28 with TRBJ2-7; D is perhaps TRBD2 (6 bases). The CDR3 has 15 residues. Trimming cost V 5 bases and J 5 bases, with 19 bases left between them. Germline CDR1 is MDHEN and CDR2 is SYDVKM. The CDR3 DNA sequence: TGTGCCAGCAGTCCCGGAGGGTATGAATTTCACGAGCAGTACTTC. Translation gives CASSPGGYEFHEQYF.

As for this clone: An end of the junction differs from the germline gene, which may be a read error. This chain links TRBV6-1 with TRBJ1-5; unclear D gene. This CDR3 is built from 12 residues. Germline V lookup: CDR1 MNHNS, CDR2 SASEGT. CDR3 sequence: CASSEVAYQRVF. The CDR3 nucleotides are TGTGCCAGCAGTGAAGTGGCATACCAGCGGGTTTTT.

V gene TRBV9 combines with J gene TRBJ1-3; 7 positions match TRBD1. Germline-derived CDR1 and CDR2 are SGDLS and YYNGEE. With 0 bases clipped from V and 2 bases from J, the junction kept 8 bases outside the gene matches. This CDR3 contains 17 residues. Written as DNA, the CDR3 is TGTGCCAGCAGCGTAGCTAACACAGGGGAGGCTGGAAACACCATATATTTT. It translates to CASSVANTGEAGNTIYF.

This chain uses TRBV9 with TRBJ2-5; weak D call: TRBD2 (7 bases). Per germline, CDR1 SGDLS and CDR2 YYNGEE. Deletions cut 4 bases from V and 4 bases from J, with 14 bases between. The CDR3 runs 14 residues. The CDR3 DNA reads TGTGCCAGCAGCTACTCCGGGGGGCGAGAGACCCAGTACTTC. Its protein product is CASSYSGGRETQYF.

This chain uses TRBV19 with TRBJ1-2, with a possible D match to TRBD1 (6 bases). This CDR3 contains 14 residues. V lost 6 bases and J 4 bases, leaving 15 bases between the germline ends. Germline CDR1 and CDR2: LNHDA and SQIVND (reference sequence). In DNA form, the CDR3 reads TGTGCCAGTAGAAGACAGGTCGGCGCCTATGGCTACACCTTC. It specifies CASRRQVGAYGYTF.

The chain couples TRBV29-1 to TRBJ2-5, with a possible D match to TRBD2 (5 bases). The CDR3 runs 13 residues. Between the trimmed V and J ends, which lost 7 bases and 2 bases, there was a span of 14 bases. Germline lookup yields CDR1 SQVTM and CDR2 ANQGSEA. DNA for the CDR3: TGCAGCGCTTCCGAGCGGCGTCAAGAGACCCAGTACTTC. This gives the protein CSASERRQETQYF.

The genes are TRBV5-1 and TRBJ1-2; 8 bases map to TRBD1. Germline CDR1 is SGHRS and CDR2 is YFSETQ. Trimming took 2 bases from V and 3 from J; bases not matched to a gene: 3. This CDR3 has 14 amino acids. Here the CDR3 reads CASSLIQGDYGYTF. CDR3 nucleotide sequence: TGCGCCAGCAGCTTAATACAGGGGGACTATGGCTACACCTTC.

This clone was detected only a few times. V gene TRBV6-5 combines with J gene TRBJ1-1, with 7 bases fitting TRBD1. The CDR3 runs to 11 residues. The junction had 0 bases not matched to a gene; V was cut back by 10 bases and J by 1 base. The germline CDR1 and CDR2 sequences are MNHEY and SVGAGI. The CDR3 sequence: CATGGNTEAFF. Here the CDR3 DNA reads TGTGCCACAGGGGGGAACACTGAAGCTTTCTTT.

The sample holds one count of this clone. The V gene is TRBV29-1, the J gene TRBJ1-2; the match to TRBD1 covers 7 bases. The V gene's germline CDR1 is SQVTM and CDR2 ANQGSEA. The J segment lost 1 base and the V segment lost 2 bases, leaving 10 bases of the junction unmatched. The CDR3 extends over 16 amino acids. The CDR3 region has the DNA TGCAGCGTTGAATTGGGGACAGATTATTATAACTATGGCTACACCTTC. Its translation is CSVELGTDYYNYGYTF.

V is TRBV7-6 and J is TRBJ1-1; D remains ambiguous. The CDR3 extends over 14 amino acids. Trimming took off 1 base at V and 1 base at J, with 7 bases between the two ends. The germline V gene has CDR1 SGHVS and CDR2 FNYEAQ. The CDR3 reads CASSLGEENTEAFF. As DNA, the CDR3 is TGTGCCAGCAGCTTAGGGGAGGAGAACACTGAAGCTTTCTTT.

This clone was counted once. V usage is TRBV11-2 and J usage is TRBJ1-2; 9 nucleotides align to TRBD1. Germline trimming cut 1 base from V and 8 bases from J; bases unmatched to any gene: 5. The germline V gene encodes CDR1 SGHAT and CDR2 FQNNGV. CDR3 length: 14 residues. The CDR3 is CASSLGGTGIGYTF. The CDR3 coding sequence is TGTGCCAGCAGCTTAGGCGGGACAGGGATCGGCTACACCTTC.

The genes are TRBV7-3 and TRBJ2-3; 15 bases are shared with TRBD2. Germline CDR1 is SGHTA and CDR2 is FQGTGA. V was clipped by 4 bases and J by 5 bases; unmatched bases: 1. The CDR3 consists of 15 residues. Here the CDR3 reads CASSSGLAGGDTQYF. The CDR3 DNA sequence: TGTGCCAGCAGCTCGGGACTAGCGGGGGGAGATACGCAGTATTTT.

V and J are TRBV5-1 and TRBJ1-4; possibly TRBD1 for D (5 bases). Germline V gene sequence: CDR1 SGHRS, CDR2 YFSETQ. Trimming pared 6 bases from V and 7 bases from J, leaving 22 bases between. This CDR3 contains 16 residues. The DNA for the CDR3 is TGCGCCAGCACCCCCTCAGGGTCGGGGGTAGGTGAAAAACTGTTTTTT. Its protein is CASTPSGSGVGEKLFF. Drawing the rest from reference TRBV5-1 and TRBJ1-4, the complete variable domain is KAGVTQTPRYLIKTRGQQVTLSCSPISGHRSVSWYQQTPGQGLQFLFEYFSETQRNKGNFPGRFSGRQFSNSRSEMNVSTLELGDSALYLCASTPSGSGVGEKLFFGSGTQLSVL.

This chain links TRBV9 with TRBJ1-3; D remains ambiguous. This CDR3 has 14 amino acids. Trimming pared 2 bases from V and 4 bases from J, leaving 10 bases between. CDR1 and CDR2 (germline): SGDLS, YYNGEE. In DNA, the CDR3 is TGTGCCAGCAGCGTCGAGTTTTCAGGAAACACCATATATTTT. Encoded protein: CASSVEFSGNTIYF.

This clone was counted ten times or more. V is TRBV4-1 and J is TRBJ2-2; no definite D call. Trimming cost V 2 bases and J 4 bases, with 14 bases left between them. CDR1 and CDR2 from the germline V gene are MGHRA and YSYEKL. The CDR3 runs 16 residues. The CDR3 loop is CASSQMNLVVTGELFF. CDR3 nucleotides: TGCGCCAGCAGCCAAATGAACCTGGTAGTCACCGGGGAGCTGTTTTTT.

V usage is TRBV27 and J usage is TRBJ1-3; 8 bases are shared with TRBD1. Germline trimming cut 5 bases from V and 5 bases from J; bases unmatched to any gene: 17. The CDR3 contains 18 residues. CDR1 is MNHEY and CDR2 is SMNVEV in the germline V gene (reference sequence). CDR3 residues: CASSPYYTTGVNRNTIYF. The DNA of the CDR3 is TGTGCCAGCAGTCCCTATTACACGACAGGGGTGAATAGAAACACCATATATTTT.

The chain employs TRBV7-9 and TRBJ1-5, with D maybe TRBD1 (5 bases). CDR1 SEHNR and CDR2 FQNEAQ come from the germline V gene (reference sequence). The germline V and J ends were trimmed by 3 bases and 5 bases, with 11 bases remaining between them. The CDR3 length is 14 residues. The CDR3 sequence: CASSLQGVDQPQHF. CDR3 sequence (DNA): TGTGCCAGCAGCTTGCAGGGTGTCGATCAGCCCCAGCATTTT.

J is TRBJ1-1 and V is TRBV20-1; no clear D gene. The CDR3 runs to 11 residues. V dropped 3 bases and J dropped 10 bases, with 12 bases sitting between them. Germline lookup yields CDR1 DFQATT and CDR2 SNEGSKA (reference sequence). The CDR3 DNA sequence: TGCAGTGCTAGGGAGCCCTTTGGAGCTTTCTTT. It codes for CSAREPFGAFF.